Below are 32 T cell receptor beta chains sequenced from a single sample in a study of cytomegalovirus exposure and HLA in healthy donors. The PCR used 60 Vbeta and 13 Jbeta primers. Sequencing was performed with immunoSEQ multiplex PCR; in TCRdb, only in-frame clones are kept and a portion is missing. In the table there are about 160,000 clones, 70% to 80% of which are singletons. Specimen: PBMCs. The receptors derive from a young man in good health and CMV-seronegative.

The count of this clone is one. The J gene is TRBJ2-7, the V gene TRBV15; tentatively, D is TRBD1 (5 bases). V gave up 0 bases and J gave up 6 bases, with 9 bases separating them. From germline, CDR1 is LNHNV and CDR2 YYDKDF (reference sequence). The CDR3 sequence is 13 residues long. The CDR3 region is CATSRDRAGEQYF. Written as DNA, the CDR3 is TGTGCCACCAGCAGAGACAGGGCTGGCGAGCAGTACTTC.

This clone has just one count. The chain employs TRBV10-3 and TRBJ1-5, with D maybe TRBD1 (5 bases). V shed 6 bases and J shed 0 bases, with 9 bases lying between them. Germline-derived CDR1 and CDR2 are ENHRY and SYGVKD. The CDR3 runs 14 residues. The CDR3 DNA reads TGTGCCATCAGCAGGGAGGATAGCAATCAGCCCCAGCATTTT. This encodes CAISREDSNQPQHF.

Comment on this clone: This same CDR3 is encoded by further DNA sequences in the sample. This rearrangement joins TRBV6-5 to TRBJ1-2; TRBD1 might be the D (5 bases). The CDR3 covers 13 residues. In germline, CDR1 is MNHEY, CDR2 SVGAGI. V was clipped by 6 bases and J by 0 bases, with 8 bases between them. CDR3 coding DNA: TGTGCCAGCAGGACGGACACTAACTATGGCTACACCTTC. It encodes CASRTDTNYGYTF.

J is TRBJ2-1 and V is TRBV28; D not resolved. The CDR3 spans 13 residues. Trimming removed 4 bases at V and 8 bases at J, with 12 bases between. CDR1 and CDR2 from the germline V gene are MDHEN and SYDVKM. CDR3 DNA sequence: TGTGCCAGCAGTTATATTAGCAACTATGAGCAGTTCTTC. Amino acids: CASSYISNYEQFF.

The sample holds one count of this clone. The V call is TRBV28, the J call TRBJ2-7; 9 bases align to TRBD1. The length of the CDR3 is 15 residues. Germline assignment: CDR1 MDHEN and CDR2 SYDVKM. The V and J ends lost 5 bases and 3 bases, in that order; junction bases with no gene match: 8. CDR3 sequence (DNA): TGTGCCAGCAGTCAATGGGGACAGGGTCTCTACGAGCAGTACTTC. Translation gives CASSQWGQGLYEQYF.

The genes are TRBV19 and TRBJ2-7; 8 nucleotides line up with TRBD1. From germline, CDR1 is LNHDA and CDR2 SQIVND (reference sequence). CDR3 length equals 14 residues. With 5 bases clipped from V and 3 bases from J, the junction kept 6 bases outside the gene matches. The CDR3 coding sequence is TGTGCCAGTAGTGCTCCGGGACAGGACTACGAGCAGTACTTC. It yields the protein CASSAPGQDYEQYF. The whole variable domain, remainder taken from reference TRBV19 and TRBJ2-7, is DGGITQSPKYLFRKEGQNVTLSCEQNLNHDAMYWYRQDPGQGLRLIYYSQIVNDFQKGDIAEGYSVSREKKESFPLTVTSAQKNPTAFYLCASSAPGQDYEQYFGPGTRLTVT.

V usage is TRBV7-9 and J usage is TRBJ2-7, with TRBD1 identical over 8 bases. The CDR3 totals 15 residues. The V gene's germline CDR1 is SEHNR and CDR2 FQNEAQ (reference sequence). The junction had 1 base not matched to a gene; V was cut back by 0 bases and J by 0 bases. CDR3 residues: CASSLARGLSYEQYF. The CDR3 coding sequence is TGTGCCAGCAGCTTAGCCAGGGGGCTCTCCTACGAGCAGTACTTC.

This clone was observed a handful of times. V and J are TRBV30 and TRBJ2-7; a weak D match, TRBD2 (6 bases). Germline values: CDR1 GTSNPN, CDR2 SVGIG (reference sequence). This CDR3 contains 14 residues. V lost 1 base and J 2 bases, leaving 12 bases between the germline ends. The CDR3 loop is CAWSAGTETYEQYF. Here the CDR3 DNA reads TGTGCCTGGAGTGCCGGGACTGAAACCTACGAGCAGTACTTC. Variable domain in full (rest from reference TRBV30 and TRBJ2-7): SQTIHQWPATLVQPVGSPLSLECTVEGTSNPNLYWYRQAAGRGLQLLFYSVGIGQISSEVPQNLSASRPQDRQFILSSKKLLLSDSGFYLCAWSAGTETYEQYFGPGTRLTVT.

This chain uses TRBV4-1 with TRBJ2-6, with TRBD1 identical over 8 bases. The CDR3 is made up of 18 amino acids. The ends lost 6 bases at V and 3 bases at J; junction bases unmatched: 13. Germline values: CDR1 MGHRA, CDR2 YSYEKL. CDR3 coding DNA: TGCGCCAGCAGTAGAACAGGGGGTTCTATAGGTGGGGCCAACGTCCTGACTTTC. Translating gives CASSRTGGSIGGANVLTF.

This chain uses TRBV9 with TRBJ2-1; 10 bases line up with TRBD2. The CDR3 length is 15 residues. Germline CDR1 SGDLS, CDR2 YYNGEE. V lost 1 base, J lost 9 bases, and 7 bases stayed unmatched. The CDR3 DNA is TGTGCCAGCAGCGTATTAAGCGGGGGGGCATCTGAGCAGTTCTTC. This sequence encodes CASSVLSGGASEQFF.

The chain employs TRBV6-4 and TRBJ2-7; no reliable D call. The CDR3 is made up of 12 amino acids. Trimming left V 6 bases short and J 0 bases short, with 6 bases between. Germline CDR1 and CDR2: MRHNA and SNTAGT. This CDR3 reads CASSLGSYEQYF. CDR3 bases: TGTGCCAGCAGCCTAGGCTCCTACGAGCAGTACTTC.

This clone showed up just a few times. This sequence joins TRBV15 and TRBJ1-6; 7 nucleotides agree with TRBD1. Trimming removed 3 bases from V and 8 bases from J; junction bases left unmatched: 10. CDR1 and CDR2 (germline): LNHNV, YYDKDF (reference sequence). The CDR3 contains 16 residues. CDR3 coding DNA: TGTGCCACCAGCAGGTCCCACCGGGACAGATATTCACCCCTCCACTTT. This encodes CATSRSHRDRYSPLHF.

The CDR3 nucleotides read TGTGCCAGCAGTTTGAGGGGGTCAGGAAACACCATATATTTT. It translates to CASSLRGSGNTIYF. The chain recombines TRBV27 with TRBJ1-3; possibly TRBD1 for D (6 bases). V dropped 3 bases and J dropped 4 bases, with 10 bases sitting between them. CDR1 and CDR2 (germline): MNHEY, SMNVEV (reference sequence). The CDR3 has 14 residues.

V usage is TRBV5-6 and J usage is TRBJ2-4; a possible D gene is TRBD2 (6 bases). V lost 4 bases to trimming and J lost 0 bases, with 11 bases between them. The CDR3 is 15 residues long. Germline V lookup: CDR1 SGHDT, CDR2 YYEEEE. CDR3 region: CASSLRGTAKNIQYF. CDR3 nucleotides: TGTGCCAGCAGCCTCCGCGGGACAGCCAAAAACATTCAGTACTTC.

In this sample, this clone turned up once. This chain links TRBV10-3 with TRBJ2-5; the match to TRBD2 covers 14 bases. Germline lookup yields CDR1 ENHRY and CDR2 SYGVKD. J lost 2 bases, V lost 1 base, and 6 bases had no gene match. The CDR3 is 18 residues long. CDR3 bases: TGTGCCATCAGTGAGTTGTGGACTAGCGGGGGGTCACAAGAGACCCAGTACTTC. This sequence encodes CAISELWTSGGSQETQYF.

The chain combines TRBV18 with TRBJ2-5, with 7 bases fitting TRBD1. The J call may be wrong; the DNA end is better matched by TRBJ2-7. Germline CDR1 is KGHSH and CDR2 is LQKENI. There are 15 residues in the CDR3. The CDR3, as DNA: TGTGCCAGCTCACCAGGGACAGATAGATACTACGAGCAGTACTTC. Translating gives CASSPGTDRYYEQYF.

The chain has TRBV5-1 and TRBJ1-4; D unresolved. V was clipped by 3 bases and J by 4 bases, with 13 bases between them. Germline V gene lookup returns CDR1 SGHRS and CDR2 YFSETQ. This CDR3 region has 15 residues. The CDR3 DNA is TGCGCCAGCAGCTCTGGGCAGGCGAATAATGAAAAACTGTTTTTT. The encoded protein is CASSSGQANNEKLFF.

This chain joins TRBV2 and TRBJ1-6; TRBD1 aligns across 7 bases. Germline-derived CDR1 and CDR2 are SNHLY and FYNNEI. This CDR3 region has 12 residues. V lost 9 bases to trimming and J lost 5 bases; unmatched junction nucleotides: 1. CDR3 in amino acids: CARQGNNSPLHF. In nucleotides, the CDR3 is TGTGCCAGACAGGGGAATAATTCACCCCTCCACTTT. Looking up the rest from reference TRBV2 and TRBJ1-6 gives the full variable domain: EPEVTQTPSHQVTQMGQEVILRCVPISNHLYFYWYRQILGQKVEFLVSFYNNEISEKSEIFDDQFSVERPDGSNFTLKIRSTKLEDSAMYFCARQGNNSPLHFGNGTRLTVT.

V is TRBV29-1 and J is TRBJ2-7, with TRBD2 matching over 13 bases. V gave up 4 bases and J gave up 2 bases; unmatched junction bases: 5. The CDR3 has 15 amino acids. Germline lookup yields CDR1 SQVTM and CDR2 ANQGSEA. The CDR3 DNA sequence: TGCAGCGTTGTCGCCGGGACTAGCGGGGCCTACGAGCAGTACTTC. Translation: CSVVAGTSGAYEQYF.

This chain links TRBV7-9 with TRBJ2-7; tentative D call: TRBD1 (7 bases). This CDR3 contains 16 residues. The germline CDR1 and CDR2 sequences are SEHNR and FQNEAQ (reference sequence). The V end was cut by 5 bases, the J end by 2 bases, with 19 bases between. The CDR3 coding sequence is TGTGCCAGCAGCAACCCGGAGGGGGCAGCCACCTACGAGCAGTACTTC. As protein: CASSNPEGAATYEQYF. The full variable domain, in which reference TRBV7-9 and TRBJ2-7 provide the parts outside the CDR3, is DTGVSQNPRHKITKRGQNVTFRCDPISEHNRLYWYRQTLGQGPEFLTYFQNEAQLEKSRLLSDRFSAERPKGSFSTLEIQRTEQGDSAMYLCASSNPEGAATYEQYFGPGTRLTVT.

In this sample, this clone turned up a few times. V usage is TRBV7-6 and J usage is TRBJ2-1, with D possibly being TRBD1 (6 bases). The CDR3 spans 16 residues. Deletions cut 5 bases from V and 10 bases from J, with 24 bases between. Per germline, CDR1 SGHVS and CDR2 FNYEAQ. DNA of the CDR3: TGTGCCAGCAGCCGAAGGGGGTCAGGAGTCAATATGGAGCAGTTCTTC. It encodes CASSRRGSGVNMEQFF. The full variable domain, with the rest looked up from reference TRBV7-6 and TRBJ2-1, is GAGVSQSPRYKVTKRGQDVALRCDPISGHVSLYWYRQALGQGPEFLTYFNYEAQQDKSGLPNDRFSAERPEGSISTLTIQRTEQRDSAMYRCASSRRGSGVNMEQFFGPGTRLTVL.

Note on this clone: At one end the junction does not follow the germline gene, possibly because of a read error. Other DNA sequences from this sample encode an identical CDR3 as well. DNA for the CDR3: TGCAGCGCCCTCCTCCCTCTAACAGGGTCCAAAAATATTCAGTACTTC. Its translation: CSALLPLTGSKNIQYF. The V and J genes are TRBV29-1 and TRBJ2-4, with TRBD1 as a possible D gene (6 bases). CDR1 and CDR2 from the germline V gene are SQVTM and ANQGSEA. CDR3 size: 16 residues.

The chain couples TRBV6-6 to TRBJ2-1; the D gene is possibly TRBD2 (5 bases). Germline V gene sequence: CDR1 MNHNY, CDR2 SVGAGI (reference sequence). Deletions cut 2 bases from V and 8 bases from J, with 19 bases between. The CDR3 has 16 amino acids. CDR3 region: CASSYRVPQRVDEQFF. CDR3 bases: TGTGCCAGCAGTTACCGTGTTCCGCAGAGGGTCGATGAGCAGTTCTTC.

In DNA, the CDR3 is TGCAGCGTCGGACAGGGGGGCGATCAGCCCCAGCATTTT. Its translation: CSVGQGGDQPQHF. This chain connects TRBV29-1 to TRBJ1-5, with 10 bases lining up with TRBD1. The trim removed 6 bases at V and 5 bases at J, leaving 4 bases unmatched. The CDR3 has 13 residues. Germline values: CDR1 SQVTM, CDR2 ANQGSEA.

J is TRBJ2-2 and V is TRBV27; D is uncertain. Trimming pared 2 bases from V and 0 bases from J, leaving 7 bases between. CDR3 size: 15 residues. Germline assignment: CDR1 MNHEY and CDR2 SMNVEV (reference sequence). The CDR3 spells CASSLQATNTGELFF. CDR3 sequence (DNA): TGTGCCAGCAGTTTACAAGCAACGAACACCGGGGAGCTGTTTTTT.

This clone was recorded a few times. The J gene is TRBJ1-5, the V gene TRBV6-1, with D maybe TRBD1 (5 bases). Germline values: CDR1 MNHNS, CDR2 SASEGT. The CDR3 has 14 residues. The V and J ends lost 4 bases and 5 bases respectively, with 12 bases between them. Here the CDR3 DNA reads TGTGCCAGCAGTGCCAGGGTAGGGGATCAGCCCCAGCATTTT. The encoded protein is CASSARVGDQPQHF.

The genes are TRBV29-1 and TRBJ2-3; 7 bases line up with TRBD1. Looked up from germline, CDR1 is SQVTM and CDR2 is ANQGSEA. Trimming at V came to 5 bases and at J to 1 base, leaving 3 bases not matched to a gene. This CDR3 region has 13 residues. The CDR3 is CSVRTGGTDTQYF. As DNA, the CDR3 is TGCAGCGTTCGAACAGGGGGCACAGATACGCAGTATTTT.

This chain uses TRBV28 with TRBJ1-2; D is undetermined. The V gene lost 1 base and the J gene lost 6 bases, with 15 bases spanning the gap. The length of the CDR3 is 15 residues. Germline V gene lookup returns CDR1 MDHEN and CDR2 SYDVKM. CDR3 sequence: CASSLLTVGQNGYTF. In DNA form, the CDR3 reads TGTGCCAGCAGTTTATTAACAGTTGGGCAGAATGGCTACACCTTC.

V is TRBV11-3 and J is TRBJ2-7, with TRBD1 matching 9 bases. Germline-derived CDR1 and CDR2 are SGHNT and YENEEA. V gave up 4 bases and J gave up 7 bases; unmatched junction bases: 5. The CDR3 loop spans 13 amino acids. Written as DNA, the CDR3 is TGTGCCAGCAGCTGGGACAGGGAAGGGGAGCAGTACTTC. Protein sequence: CASSWDREGEQYF.

This clone turned up a few times. V and J are TRBV5-5 and TRBJ1-4, with D uncertain. CDR3 length: 19 amino acids. The V gene's germline CDR1 is SGHKS and CDR2 YYEKEE (reference sequence). The V and J ends lost 0 bases and 2 bases respectively, with 20 bases between them. The CDR3 loop is CASSLGQVFSLPTNEKLFF. DNA of the CDR3: TGTGCCAGCAGCTTGGGACAAGTTTTTTCTCTGCCGACTAATGAAAAACTGTTTTTT.

The chain has TRBV19 and TRBJ2-3, with 7 bases fitting TRBD1. This CDR3 comprises 16 residues. The germline V gene has CDR1 LNHDA and CDR2 SQIVND (reference sequence). V lost 7 bases and J lost 4; bases outside the gene matches: 14. In DNA form, the CDR3 reads TGTGCCAGTACCAAGGACAGGCGGAGTTTTCCAGATACGCAGTATTTT. Translated: CASTKDRRSFPDTQYF.

This clone was recorded once. This rearrangement joins TRBV9 to TRBJ1-2; 7 bases are shared with TRBD1. The CDR3 is made up of 15 amino acids. The germline gives CDR1 SGDLS, CDR2 YYNGEE. J gave up 8 bases and V 3 bases, and 13 bases lay outside the gene matches. The CDR3 region has the DNA TGTGCCAGCAGCGCGAGGGACAGACCCCGGCGGGGCTACACCTTC. This codes for CASSARDRPRRGYTF.